The 29 T cell receptor beta chains given below trace back to one sample, sequenced in a study of shared clonotypes between healthy human individuals. Some clones are missing from TCRdb's copy, which holds only in-frame ones; the method was immunoSEQ multiplex PCR. The sample yields about 2.5 million clones, around 92% seen once. Sequencing input: naive CD4+ T cells from PBMCs. Subset of the sample: CD45RA+ positively selected. The receptors shown here come from a man between 18 and 29 years old in good health. Some clones in this sample may be carry-over from other donors' samples.

In the case of this clone: Distinct nucleotide sequences in the sample also encode this CDR3. The rearrangement joins TRBV7-3 to TRBJ2-5; 12 bases are a match to TRBD2. After removal of 5 bases from V and 5 bases from J, the junction contained 3 bases not matched to a gene. The CDR3 covers 14 residues. Germline lookup yields CDR1 SGHTA and CDR2 FQGTGA. CDR3 nucleotide sequence: TGTGCCAGCAGCCTCGGGACTAGCGGGGAGACCCAGTACTTC. Translating it yields CASSLGTSGETQYF.

The gene calls are TRBV25-1 and TRBJ2-1; TRBD1 matches at 8 bases. Germline CDR1 MGHDK, CDR2 SYGVNS. V dropped 3 bases and J dropped 9; count of bases not matched to a gene: 4. The CDR3 is 13 amino acids. The CDR3 sequence: CASSDRGLGEQFF. As DNA, the CDR3 is TGTGCCAGCAGTGACAGGGGGCTAGGTGAGCAGTTCTTC.

The chain couples TRBV2 to TRBJ1-2; no definite D call. The CDR3 loop spans 13 amino acids. Germline CDR1 reads SNHLY; CDR2 reads FYNNEI. With 6 bases removed from V and 1 base from J, the gap between germline ends came to 9 bases. The CDR3 reads CASSPEGNYGYTF. The CDR3 DNA is TGTGCCAGCAGCCCGGAGGGTAACTATGGCTACACCTTC.

Comment on this clone: This specimen includes other DNA sequences encoding the same CDR3. CDR3 sequence reads: CASSEQGYNEQFF. The CDR3 DNA is TGTGCCAGCAGTGAACAGGGCTACAATGAGCAGTTCTTC. The rearrangement uses TRBV25-1 and TRBJ2-1; tentatively, D is TRBD1 (5 bases). V was pared by 2 bases and J by 3 bases, with 5 bases between. Germline CDR1 and CDR2: MGHDK and SYGVNS. The CDR3 is 13 residues long.

The chain couples TRBV2 to TRBJ2-7, with a possible D match to TRBD2 (6 bases). Germline CDR1 and CDR2: SNHLY and FYNNEI. V dropped 2 bases and J dropped 2 bases, with 7 bases sitting between them. There are 13 residues in the CDR3. CDR3 in amino acids: CASSEWRAYEQYF. CDR3 nucleotides: TGTGCCAGCAGTGAATGGAGGGCCTACGAGCAGTACTTC.

The chain carries TRBV11-2 and TRBJ2-5; no clear D. Germline CDR1 SGHAT, CDR2 FQNNGV. The length of the CDR3 is 13 residues. V gave up 0 bases and J gave up 7 bases, with 9 bases separating them. The CDR3 sequence is CASSLEVQATQYF. The CDR3 coding sequence is TGTGCCAGCAGCTTAGAAGTCCAGGCGACCCAGTACTTC.

V is TRBV4-2 and J is TRBJ1-2; TRBD1 aligns across 8 bases. Germline CDR1 LGHNA, CDR2 YNFKEQ. The CDR3 extends over 14 amino acids. Trimming removed 3 bases from V and 7 bases from J; junction bases left unmatched: 7. CDR3 protein: CASSQGGTGRGYTF. CDR3 sequence (DNA): TGTGCCAGCAGCCAGGGTGGGACAGGACGTGGCTACACCTTC.

This rearrangement joins TRBV18 to TRBJ1-2; D call uncertain. Germline values: CDR1 KGHSH, CDR2 LQKENI. V lost 1 base and J 8 bases, leaving 5 bases between the germline ends. The CDR3 length is 11 residues. For the CDR3, the DNA is TGTGCCAGCTCACCACGAAACGGCTACACCTTC. The encoded protein is CASSPRNGYTF.

This chain joins TRBV5-1 and TRBJ2-1; maybe TRBD1 (6 bases). This CDR3 has 17 amino acids. V shed 0 bases and J shed 5 bases, with 18 bases lying between them. The germline V gene has CDR1 SGHRS and CDR2 YFSETQ. CDR3 sequence reads: CASSLGHRSGQHNEQFF. DNA for the CDR3: TGCGCCAGCAGCTTGGGCCATCGGAGCGGACAGCACAATGAGCAGTTCTTC.

This chain's CDR3 is CASSRGSPGRNWEKLFF. Here the CDR3 DNA reads TGTGCCAGCAGTCGCGGGAGCCCGGGACGGAACTGGGAAAAACTGTTTTTT. The chain is built from TRBV27 and TRBJ1-4, with a possible D match to TRBD1 (5 bases). Trimming took 5 bases from V and 8 from J, leaving 24 bases between them. The germline CDR1 and CDR2 sequences are MNHEY and SMNVEV (reference sequence). The CDR3 loop spans 17 amino acids.

This clone was seen a handful of times. The same CDR3 also results from other DNA sequences found in this sample. The V call is TRBV6-5, the J call TRBJ1-5; no clear D gene. V was trimmed by 2 bases and J by 7 bases, leaving 9 bases between them. CDR1 and CDR2 (germline): MNHEY, SVGAGI. The CDR3 has 13 residues. The CDR3 reads CASSYAGSQPQHF. In DNA, the CDR3 is TGTGCCAGCAGTTACGCCGGGTCCCAGCCCCAGCATTTT.

This clone has only one observation. At the DNA level, this CDR3 is encoded by other sequences in the same sample as well. The chain has TRBV6-1 and TRBJ1-4; 7 bases are shared with TRBD1. The V gene's germline CDR1 is MNHNS and CDR2 SASEGT. The CDR3 sequence is 14 residues long. V was clipped by 6 bases and J by 4 bases; unmatched bases: 5. In DNA form, the CDR3 reads TGTGCCAGCAGCCCACAGGGGTTTAATGAAAAACTGTTTTTT. Encoded protein: CASSPQGFNEKLFF.

J is TRBJ2-5 and V is TRBV2, with no clear D. V was shortened by 8 bases and J by 10 bases, with 17 bases between the two germline ends. The CDR3 runs 12 residues. Germline V CDR1 and CDR2: SNHLY, FYNNEI. The CDR3 sequence is CASGVGRVSQYF. CDR3 nucleotide sequence: TGTGCCAGCGGAGTGGGTCGAGTAAGCCAGTACTTC.

Notes on this clone: Other nucleotide sequences in the sample specify the same CDR3. V is TRBV5-1 and J is TRBJ2-2; 9 bases fit TRBD1. Germline trimming cut 4 bases from V and 1 base from J; bases unmatched to any gene: 2. The germline V gene encodes CDR1 SGHRS and CDR2 YFSETQ. This CDR3 is built from 15 residues. The CDR3: CASSVGQGNTGELFF. DNA of the CDR3: TGCGCCAGCAGCGTGGGACAGGGGAACACCGGGGAGCTGTTTTTT.

Comments on this clone: The sample contains more than one DNA sequence encoding this CDR3. CDR3 loop: CASSLDVGSYNEQFF. The DNA for the CDR3 is TGCGCCAGCAGCTTGGACGTTGGCTCCTACAATGAGCAGTTCTTC. The genes are TRBV5-1 and TRBJ2-1; no clear D. Trimming pared 0 bases from V and 0 bases from J, leaving 7 bases between. In germline, CDR1 is SGHRS, CDR2 YFSETQ. This CDR3 is built from 15 residues.

The V and J genes are TRBV6-4 and TRBJ2-1, with D maybe TRBD1 (5 bases). The CDR3 length is 16 residues. V was pared by 0 bases and J by 2 bases, with 11 bases between. The germline gives CDR1 MRHNA, CDR2 SNTAGT. The CDR3 spells CASSDSRGGTYNEQFF. CDR3 sequence (DNA): TGTGCCAGCAGTGACTCTAGGGGCGGAACCTACAATGAGCAGTTCTTC.

This chain links TRBV28 with TRBJ2-3; possible D gene TRBD2, 6 bases. This CDR3 contains 15 residues. CDR1 and CDR2 from the germline V gene are MDHEN and SYDVKM. Between the trimmed V and J ends, which lost 6 bases and 5 bases, there was a span of 18 bases. The CDR3, as DNA: TGTGCCAGCAGCACGAGTCCCGGGACTTTAGATACGCAGTATTTT. It codes for CASSTSPGTLDTQYF.

The chain is built from TRBV7-8 and TRBJ2-7, with TRBD2 as a possible D gene (6 bases). From germline, CDR1 is SGHVS and CDR2 FQNEAQ. The V and J ends lost 1 base and 1 base respectively, with 11 bases between them. The CDR3 loop spans 15 amino acids. CDR3 region: CASSLEGGRSYEQYF. For the CDR3, the DNA is TGTGCCAGCAGCTTAGAGGGAGGACGTTCCTACGAGCAGTACTTC.

The J gene is TRBJ2-4, the V gene TRBV30; D gene unclear. The CDR3 consists of 13 residues. Between the trimmed V and J ends, which lost 1 base and 2 bases, there was a span of 6 bases. Per germline, CDR1 GTSNPN and CDR2 SVGIG (reference sequence). The CDR3 region is CAWSEGPKNIQYF. In nucleotides, the CDR3 is TGTGCCTGGAGTGAAGGGCCCAAAAACATTCAGTACTTC.

The CDR3 region is CASSLSGAVQETQYF. As DNA, the CDR3 is TGCGCCAGCAGCTTGTCCGGAGCCGTTCAAGAGACCCAGTACTTC. The V and J genes are TRBV5-1 and TRBJ2-5; D call uncertain. The CDR3 sequence is 15 residues long. Deletions cut 1 base from V and 2 bases from J, with 12 bases between. CDR1 SGHRS and CDR2 YFSETQ come from the germline V gene.

The V gene is TRBV7-8, the J gene TRBJ1-1; TRBD1 might be the D (6 bases). Germline V lookup: CDR1 SGHVS, CDR2 FQNEAQ. Trimming removed 0 bases from V and 4 bases from J, with 9 bases in between. This CDR3 is built from 14 residues. For the CDR3, the DNA is TGTGCCAGCAGCTTAGCGGCAGGGGTCACTGAAGCTTTCTTT. This gives the protein CASSLAAGVTEAFF.

As regards this clone: The same CDR3 is also encoded by other DNA sequences in this sample. The CDR3 DNA reads as TGTGCCAGCTCAACGAACTATGGCTACACCTTC. It yields the protein CASSTNYGYTF. The chain employs TRBV28 and TRBJ1-2; D gene ambiguous. The CDR3 has 11 residues. Deletions cut 8 bases from V and 2 bases from J, with 6 bases between. Germline V lookup: CDR1 MDHEN, CDR2 SYDVKM.

The chain links TRBV6-6 to TRBJ2-3, with D maybe TRBD2 (6 bases). This CDR3 is built from 15 residues. With 5 bases removed from V and 3 bases from J, the gap between germline ends came to 15 bases. Germline loops: CDR1 MNHNY, CDR2 SVGAGI (reference sequence). Here the CDR3 DNA reads TGTGCCAGCAGTCTACGGGGGAGCGAGACAGATACGCAGTATTTT. It yields the protein CASSLRGSETDTQYF.

CDR3 bases: TGTGCCAGCTCGGGACAGGGGGCTAGCGGCACCGGGGAGCTGTTTTTT. Translated, it gives CASSGQGASGTGELFF. The chain has TRBV18 and TRBJ2-2; 12 bases agree with TRBD1. The V segment lost 6 bases and the J segment 4 bases; nucleotides outside the gene matches: 6. The CDR3 is 16 amino acids. Germline-derived CDR1 and CDR2 are KGHSH and LQKENI.

This chain uses TRBV18 with TRBJ2-5; the D gene is possibly TRBD1 (5 bases). CDR1 is KGHSH and CDR2 is LQKENI in the germline V gene. The germline V and J ends were trimmed by 3 bases and 5 bases, with 16 bases remaining between them. The length of the CDR3 is 15 residues. The CDR3 loop is CASSPADLKGETQYF. CDR3 coding DNA: TGTGCCAGCTCACCGGCGGATCTGAAGGGGGAGACCCAGTACTTC.

This chain uses TRBV28 with TRBJ1-2, with 9 bases identical to TRBD1. The CDR3 loop spans 17 amino acids. Germline V gene data show CDR1 as MDHEN and CDR2 as SYDVKM. V shed 0 bases and J 4 bases; nucleotides not matched to a gene: 9. CDR3 coding DNA: TGTGCCAGCAGTTTATGGGGGTACAGGGGGCATGGCTATGGCTACACCTTC. Translated: CASSLWGYRGHGYGYTF.

On this clone: Other nucleotide sequences from this sample produce the same CDR3. This sequence joins TRBV6-1 and TRBJ1-5; unclear D gene. CDR3 length: 13 amino acids. Trimming shortened V by 6 bases and J by 3 bases, and 9 bases separated the two germline ends. The germline V gene encodes CDR1 MNHNS and CDR2 SASEGT. The CDR3 loop is CASRTGNNQPQHF. The CDR3, as DNA: TGTGCCAGCAGGACGGGAAACAATCAGCCCCAGCATTTT.

This chain connects TRBV19 to TRBJ1-4; 7 nucleotides agree with TRBD1. The CDR3 consists of 17 residues. The V segment lost 6 bases and the J segment 4 bases; nucleotides outside the gene matches: 14. Per the germline V gene, CDR1 is LNHDA and CDR2 is SQIVND (reference sequence). CDR3 loop: CASSVWATGFDNEKLFF. For the CDR3, the DNA is TGTGCCAGTAGCGTATGGGCGACAGGGTTTGATAATGAAAAACTGTTTTTT. Together with reference TRBV19 and TRBJ1-4, the CDR3 gives the full variable domain: DGGITQSPKYLFRKEGQNVTLSCEQNLNHDAMYWYRQDPGQGLRLIYYSQIVNDFQKGDIAEGYSVSREKKESFPLTVTSAQKNPTAFYLCASSVWATGFDNEKLFFGSGTQLSVL.

This chain joins TRBV28 and TRBJ2-3; TRBD2 aligns across 7 bases. The CDR3 extends over 15 amino acids. V shed 0 bases and J 5 bases; nucleotides not matched to a gene: 5. CDR1 and CDR2 from the germline V gene are MDHEN and SYDVKM. As DNA, the CDR3 is TGTGCCAGCAGTTTATGGGGGGGAGGGATAGATACGCAGTATTTT. Its protein is CASSLWGGGIDTQYF.